This T cell receptor beta chain comes out of a study of shared clonotypes between healthy human individuals. Investigators spread the genomic DNA of each subset evenly over several immunoSEQ plates. Sequencing was performed with immunoSEQ multiplex PCR; in TCRdb, only in-frame clones are kept and a portion is missing. The sample gives almost 750,000 clones, 55% to 80% of which show up once; about 1.7% is in the top ten. Deletions cut 2 bases from V and 6 bases from J, with 14 bases between. Germline CDR1 reads MNHEY; CDR2 reads SMNVEV (reference sequence). This CDR3 spans 14 amino acids. Sequencing was performed on memory CD4+ T cells sorted from blood. As for subset: CD45RA-negative fraction. The V gene is TRBV27, the J gene TRBJ2-7; maybe TRBD2 (6 bases). The TCR originated in a young woman in good health. CDR3 bases: TGTGCCAGCAGTTTAACTGAGGGACTGGGCGAGCAGTACTTC. As protein: CASSLTEGLGEQYF.